The source of this TCR beta chain is a study of T cell repertoires in cytomegalovirus infection. Study-wide context: An indication of both CMV infection and matching HLA type came from public TCR beta signatures. Study findings and constraints: Dominant in the ex vivo response were TCR beta clonotypes restricted by HLA-C and specific for CMV.

With 3 bases removed from V and 8 bases from J, the gap between germline ends came to 16 bases. Germline V CDR1 and CDR2: MDHEN, SYDVKM. The CDR3 totals 15 residues. TCRdb ran MiXCR on the reads and lists one entry per CDR3 protein. The profile shows fewer than 1,000,000 distinct CDR3 sequences, roughly 30% of them singletons. Of note for this clonotype: The antigen is not known.

Source: cultured CD8+ T cells from PBMCs, taken from culture after CMV antigen stimulation. V is TRBV28 and J is TRBJ1-4; tentatively, D is TRBD1 (5 bases). The source is a human donor in good health (CMV status not recorded). Some clones in this sample may be carry-over from other donors' samples. The CDR3, as DNA: TGTGCCAGCAGTTTCATTGGGGGGGGGATCGAAAAACTGTTTTTT. This codes for CASSFIGGGIEKLFF.